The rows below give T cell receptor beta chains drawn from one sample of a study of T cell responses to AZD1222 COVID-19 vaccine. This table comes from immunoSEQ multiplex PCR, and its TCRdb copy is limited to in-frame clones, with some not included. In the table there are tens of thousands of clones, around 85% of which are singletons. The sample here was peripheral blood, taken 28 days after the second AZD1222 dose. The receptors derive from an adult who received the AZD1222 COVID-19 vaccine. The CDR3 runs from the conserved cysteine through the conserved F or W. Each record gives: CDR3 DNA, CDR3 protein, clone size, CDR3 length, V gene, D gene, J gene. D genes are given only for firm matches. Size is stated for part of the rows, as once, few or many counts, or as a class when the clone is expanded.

TGTGCCAGCAGCCTATTTTCGGGTAATTCACCCCTCCACTTT CASSLFSGNSPLHF NA 14 TRBV7-8 NA TRBJ1-6
TGTGCCAGCAGCCCTCGGGGAGGGATGAAAAACATTCAGTACTTC CASSPRGGMKNIQYF NA 15 TRBV7-2 TRBD2 TRBJ2-4
TGTGCCAGCTCACCATCGACAGGGTGGTACGAGCAGTACTTC CASSPSTGWYEQYF NA 14 TRBV18 TRBD1 TRBJ2-7
TGTGCCAGCAGCTTTTACAGGGGAGAGACCCAGTACTTC CASSFYRGETQYF NA 13 TRBV7-2 TRBD1 TRBJ2-5
TGCGCCAGCAGCACAAAACCGACAGGGGAAGGCAATCAGCCCCAGCATTTT CASSTKPTGEGNQPQHF NA 17 TRBV4-1 TRBD1 TRBJ1-5
TGTGCCAGCACCCCCCCCGCGAACACCGGGGAGCTGTTTTTT CASTPPANTGELFF NA 14 TRBV7-9 NA TRBJ2-2
TGTGCCAGCAGCTTCTCCGGGACAGGGGACACAGATACGCAGTATTTT CASSFSGTGDTDTQYF NA 16 TRBV7-8 TRBD1 TRBJ2-3
TGTGCCAGCAGCCAATCACCGGGGACAGGGGTTGGAAACACCATATATTTT CASSQSPGTGVGNTIYF few 17 TRBV14 TRBD1 TRBJ1-3
TGTGCCAGCAGCCTATCTGGTCACAACACTGAAGCTTTCTTT CASSLSGHNTEAFF NA 14 TRBV7-8 NA TRBJ1-1
TGTGCCAGTAGTACCCGGGACAGGGGAAACTCACCCCTCCACTTT CASSTRDRGNSPLHF NA 15 TRBV19 TRBD1 TRBJ1-6
TGTGCCAGCAGTGAATCGGGACAACTAAGGAACACTGAAGCTTTCTTT CASSESGQLRNTEAFF NA 16 TRBV25-1 NA TRBJ1-1
TGTGCCAGTAGTATTGCAGGGGCGGGTAATGAAAAACTGTTTTTT CASSIAGAGNEKLFF NA 15 TRBV19 NA TRBJ1-4